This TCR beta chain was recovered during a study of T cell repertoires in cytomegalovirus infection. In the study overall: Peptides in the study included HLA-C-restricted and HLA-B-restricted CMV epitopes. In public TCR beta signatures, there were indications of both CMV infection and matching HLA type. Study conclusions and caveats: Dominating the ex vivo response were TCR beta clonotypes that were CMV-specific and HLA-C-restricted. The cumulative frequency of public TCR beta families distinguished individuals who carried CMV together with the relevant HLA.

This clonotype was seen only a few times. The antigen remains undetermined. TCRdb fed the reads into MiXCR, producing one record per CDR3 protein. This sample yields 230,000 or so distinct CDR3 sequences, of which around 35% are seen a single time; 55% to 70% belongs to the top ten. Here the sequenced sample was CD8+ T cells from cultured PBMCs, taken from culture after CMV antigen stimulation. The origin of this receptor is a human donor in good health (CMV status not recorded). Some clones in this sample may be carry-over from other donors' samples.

In nucleotides, the CDR3 is TGTGCCAGCAGCACCGGACAGGGGTCAGATACGCAGTATTTT. Amino acids: CASSTGQGSDTQYF. The chain has TRBV12-3 or TRBV12-4 and TRBJ2-3, with 9 nucleotides matching TRBD1. The CDR3 is 14 amino acids. J lost 4 bases, V lost 6 bases, and 5 bases had no gene match.